This T cell receptor (beta chain) was captured in a study of CD4 T cells in relation to SARS-CoV-2 and coronaviruses. Points from the study as a whole: Culture-expanded clones reflect memory recall rather than primary priming during culture. Around 60% of donors had memory CD4+ clonotypes crossrecognizing SARS-CoV-2 and common cold coronavirus spike.

Regarding this clone: Its antigen is not known.

The assay was immunoSEQ multiplex PCR, and TCRdb's table has in-frame clones only and misses some. The table records around 30,000 clones, roughly four fifths of them present only once. The CDR3 runs 14 residues. Germline V gives CDR1 SGHTA, CDR2 FQGTGA. V was clipped by 5 bases and J by 0 bases, with 9 bases between them. Sequencing used memory CD4+ T cells from PBMCs, cultured in vitro. The rearrangement joins TRBV7-3 to TRBJ2-3, with a tentative D call TRBD2 (5 bases). This sequence was found in an adult with COVID-19. The chain's CDR3 is CASSPSHSTDTQYF. The CDR3 DNA sequence: TGTGCCAGCAGCCCTAGCCATAGCACAGATACGCAGTATTTT.